A selection of T cell receptor beta chains follows, all from one sample in a study of blood T cells in healthy people across ages. Each CDR3 protein gets one entry after TCRdb re-called the 5' RACE reads with MiXCR. The sample consists of 800,000 or so distinct CDR3 sequences, about 62% of them appearing once. Sequencing was done on a sample of blood. These receptors all stem from a man aged 25 to 45 in good health. Both conserved end residues are part of each CDR3. Fields, in order: D gene, V gene, J gene, clone size, CDR3 DNA, CDR3 protein. A D gene is named only where the DNA matches it firmly. Rows may omit the clone size; those that give it use once, few, many or a size class.

d_gene: -
v_gene: TRBV12-3/TRBV12-4
j_gene: TRBJ1-6
abundance: -
CDR3nt: TGTGCCAGCAGTCCACCCGGGACACAAAATTCACCCCTCCACTTT
CDR3aa: CASSPPGTQNSPLHF

d_gene: -
v_gene: TRBV7-2
j_gene: TRBJ2-5
abundance: -
CDR3nt: TGTGCCAGCAGCTTATCCCTGACTAGGATTCAAGAGACCCAGTACTTC
CDR3aa: CASSLSLTRIQETQYF

d_gene: -
v_gene: TRBV3-1
j_gene: TRBJ1-6
abundance: -
CDR3nt: TGTGCCAGCAGCCAAGATATTAGGGCAAGGGGTAATTCACCCCTCCACTTT
CDR3aa: CASSQDIRARGNSPLHF

d_gene: -
v_gene: TRBV4-3
j_gene: TRBJ2-7
abundance: -
CDR3nt: TGCGCCAGCAGCCAAAGGGGAATCGCAGGGACCTACGAGCAGTACTTC
CDR3aa: CASSQRGIAGTYEQYF

d_gene: TRBD1
v_gene: TRBV29-1
j_gene: TRBJ1-1
abundance: -
CDR3nt: TGCAGCTCCGAGACAGGGAGGAACACTGAAGCTTTCTTT
CDR3aa: CSSETGRNTEAFF

d_gene: -
v_gene: TRBV9
j_gene: TRBJ2-3
abundance: -
CDR3nt: TGTGCCAGCCGACCTTTAGACAGCACAGATACGCAGTATTTT
CDR3aa: CASRPLDSTDTQYF

d_gene: -
v_gene: TRBV7-2
j_gene: TRBJ2-3
abundance: -
CDR3nt: TGTGCCAGCAGCTCACGATTGAGGCTCAGGAACACAGATACGCAGTATTTT
CDR3aa: CASSSRLRLRNTDTQYF

d_gene: -
v_gene: TRBV6-1
j_gene: TRBJ1-6
abundance: -
CDR3nt: TGTGCCAGCATCCGGGAGACGAATTCACCCCTCCACTTT
CDR3aa: CASIRETNSPLHF

d_gene: TRBD2
v_gene: TRBV7-2
j_gene: TRBJ2-1
abundance: -
CDR3nt: TGTGCCAGCAGCCGAACTAGCGGGGGGGTTAATGAGCAGTTCTTC
CDR3aa: CASSRTSGGVNEQFF

d_gene: -
v_gene: TRBV7-9
j_gene: TRBJ1-6
abundance: -
CDR3nt: TGTGCCAGCAGCTCGGGGGCTAGAAATTCACCCCTCCACTTT
CDR3aa: CASSSGARNSPLHF

d_gene: TRBD1
v_gene: TRBV12-3/TRBV12-4
j_gene: TRBJ2-7
abundance: few
CDR3nt: TGTGCCAGCAGCTTTGACAGGGGGGACGAGCAGTACTTC
CDR3aa: CASSFDRGDEQYF

d_gene: -
v_gene: TRBV2
j_gene: TRBJ2-3
abundance: -
CDR3nt: TGTGCCAGCAGGGGACCTAGTTTGGCAGATACGCAGTATTTT
CDR3aa: CASRGPSLADTQYF

d_gene: TRBD2
v_gene: TRBV4-2
j_gene: TRBJ2-3
abundance: few
CDR3nt: TGTGCCAGCAGCCAAGGTCCGGGGGGGAGCACAGATACGCAGTATTTT
CDR3aa: CASSQGPGGSTDTQYF

d_gene: TRBD2
v_gene: TRBV5-6
j_gene: TRBJ2-1
abundance: -
CDR3nt: TGTGCCAGCATCAGGACTAGCGGGGGTTATGAGCAGTTCTTC
CDR3aa: CASIRTSGGYEQFF

d_gene: -
v_gene: TRBV11-2
j_gene: TRBJ2-5
abundance: many
CDR3nt: TGTGCCAGCAGCCCCACAGCAACGGTGAGGGAGACCCAGTACTTC
CDR3aa: CASSPTATVRETQYF

d_gene: -
v_gene: TRBV28
j_gene: TRBJ2-7
abundance: -
CDR3nt: TGTGCCAGCGAAAGCGTGACTCTAGGGTACGAGCAGTACTTC
CDR3aa: CASESVTLGYEQYF

d_gene: TRBD1
v_gene: TRBV10-3
j_gene: TRBJ1-2
abundance: -
CDR3nt: TGTGCCATCAGTCGGCCGGAGGGGGCGAAAGACGGCTACACCTTC
CDR3aa: CAISRPEGAKDGYTF

d_gene: TRBD1
v_gene: TRBV27
j_gene: TRBJ1-5
abundance: -
CDR3nt: TGTGCCAGCAGTTCCCGGGCGGGACAGGCGGCTCAGCCCCTGCATTTT
CDR3aa: CASSSRAGQAAQPLHF

d_gene: -
v_gene: TRBV12-3/TRBV12-4
j_gene: TRBJ2-3
abundance: -
CDR3nt: TGTGCCAGCAGCGACAGCTTGGGCACAGATACGCAGTATTTT
CDR3aa: CASSDSLGTDTQYF

d_gene: -
v_gene: TRBV29-1
j_gene: TRBJ2-7
abundance: -
CDR3nt: TGCAGCGTTGTGGCAGGGGAAGGTTACGAGCAGTACTTC
CDR3aa: CSVVAGEGYEQYF

d_gene: -
v_gene: TRBV7-2
j_gene: TRBJ2-7
abundance: -
CDR3nt: TGTGCCAGCAGCCTTGGGTTCCCTGTTAGCTCCTACGAGCAGTACTTC
CDR3aa: CASSLGFPVSSYEQYF

d_gene: TRBD1
v_gene: TRBV7-2
j_gene: TRBJ1-5
abundance: once
CDR3nt: TGTGCCAGCAGCTTAACAGGGACAGGGGGAGGCCAGCCCCAGCATTTT
CDR3aa: CASSLTGTGGGQPQHF

d_gene: TRBD2
v_gene: TRBV5-1
j_gene: TRBJ2-1
abundance: -
CDR3nt: TGCGCCAGCAGCTTGACACCTAGCGGGGGGGACAATGAGCAGTTCTTC
CDR3aa: CASSLTPSGGDNEQFF

d_gene: -
v_gene: TRBV6-2/TRBV6-3
j_gene: TRBJ2-3
abundance: -
CDR3nt: TGTGCCATCAGTTTCTCACCAGATACGCAGTATTTT
CDR3aa: CAISFSPDTQYF

d_gene: -
v_gene: TRBV9
j_gene: TRBJ2-7
abundance: -
CDR3nt: TGTGCCAGCAGCCCGAGTGTCGGTATCTCCTACGAGCAGTACTTC
CDR3aa: CASSPSVGISYEQYF

d_gene: -
v_gene: TRBV4-3
j_gene: TRBJ2-3
abundance: -
CDR3nt: TGCGCCAGCAGCCAAGATTCCTCGATGGGAATTGACAAACCCACAGATACGCAGTATTTT
CDR3aa: CASSQDSSMGIDKPTDTQYF

d_gene: -
v_gene: TRBV20-1
j_gene: TRBJ2-3
abundance: -
CDR3nt: TGCAGTGCTAGCTTTAACATCCAGTTTCCCACAGATACGCAGTATTTT
CDR3aa: CSASFNIQFPTDTQYF

d_gene: -
v_gene: TRBV3-1
j_gene: TRBJ2-7
abundance: -
CDR3nt: TGTACCAGCAGCCGGGGGCCTAGGCTCAGAGCGGGTGGGACCTACGAGCAGTACTTC
CDR3aa: CTSSRGPRLRAGGTYEQYF

d_gene: -
v_gene: TRBV5-1
j_gene: TRBJ2-5
abundance: few
CDR3nt: TGCGCCAGCAGCTTTGGGACCTTGCAAGAGACCCAGTACTTC
CDR3aa: CASSFGTLQETQYF

d_gene: -
v_gene: TRBV12-3/TRBV12-4
j_gene: TRBJ2-1
abundance: -
CDR3nt: TGTGCCAGCAGTTGGGTAGGGTTCCATGAGCAGTTCTTC
CDR3aa: CASSWVGFHEQFF

d_gene: TRBD1
v_gene: TRBV14
j_gene: TRBJ2-5
abundance: -
CDR3nt: TGTGCCAGCAGCCAATGGACAGGGCAAGAGACCCAGTACTTC
CDR3aa: CASSQWTGQETQYF

d_gene: -
v_gene: TRBV20-1
j_gene: TRBJ1-2
abundance: -
CDR3nt: TGCAGTGCTAGGACAGCGTACACCAACTATGGCTACACCTTC
CDR3aa: CSARTAYTNYGYTF

d_gene: TRBD2
v_gene: TRBV6-6
j_gene: TRBJ2-1
abundance: -
CDR3nt: TGTGCCAGCAGTGGAATTAGCGGGGGGGCGGGGAATGAGCAGTTCTTC
CDR3aa: CASSGISGGAGNEQFF

d_gene: TRBD2
v_gene: TRBV19
j_gene: TRBJ2-3
abundance: once
CDR3nt: TGTGCCAGTACCAGGAGTGGAATAGCGGGGGATCCTAGCACAGATACGCAGTATTTT
CDR3aa: CASTRSGIAGDPSTDTQYF

d_gene: TRBD1
v_gene: TRBV29-1
j_gene: TRBJ2-5
abundance: few
CDR3nt: TGCAGCGTTTCACAGGGGGCAGGGGAGACCCAGTACTTC
CDR3aa: CSVSQGAGETQYF

d_gene: -
v_gene: TRBV20-1
j_gene: TRBJ2-5
abundance: few
CDR3nt: TGCAGTGCTCTCCTGATCCAAGAGACCCAGTACTTC
CDR3aa: CSALLIQETQYF

d_gene: TRBD2
v_gene: TRBV12-3/TRBV12-4
j_gene: TRBJ2-5
abundance: -
CDR3nt: TGTGCCAGCAGTTTACACCGGGACTACAAAGAGACCCAGTACTTC
CDR3aa: CASSLHRDYKETQYF

d_gene: TRBD1
v_gene: TRBV6-5
j_gene: TRBJ1-2
abundance: -
CDR3nt: TGTGCCAGCAGTTACTCGACAGGGGGAGGGTATGGCTACACCTTC
CDR3aa: CASSYSTGGGYGYTF

d_gene: -
v_gene: TRBV10-3
j_gene: TRBJ1-5
abundance: -
CDR3nt: TGTGCCATCAGTGAGCTCCTGGTAGGTGTCGATCAGCCCCAGCATTTT
CDR3aa: CAISELLVGVDQPQHF

d_gene: TRBD1
v_gene: TRBV4-2
j_gene: TRBJ1-2
abundance: many
CDR3nt: TGTGCCAGCAGCCTTCCTGCAGCCCCAGGGGGAAATGGCTACACCTTC
CDR3aa: CASSLPAAPGGNGYTF

d_gene: TRBD1
v_gene: TRBV4-2
j_gene: TRBJ1-2
abundance: -
CDR3nt: TGTGCCAGCAGCCAACGGGACAGGGGTGACTTCTATGGCTACACCTTC
CDR3aa: CASSQRDRGDFYGYTF

d_gene: -
v_gene: TRBV12-3/TRBV12-4
j_gene: TRBJ2-7
abundance: -
CDR3nt: TGTGCCAGCAGGGGGGATGACTCCTACGAGCAGTACTTC
CDR3aa: CASRGDDSYEQYF

d_gene: TRBD2
v_gene: TRBV2
j_gene: TRBJ2-5
abundance: -
CDR3nt: TGTGCCAGCAGTGCCAGACTAGCCTACCAAGAGACCCAGTACTTC
CDR3aa: CASSARLAYQETQYF

d_gene: -
v_gene: TRBV7-2
j_gene: TRBJ2-7
abundance: few
CDR3nt: TGTGCCAGCAGCTTAACGTACCAGTACGAGCAGTACTTC
CDR3aa: CASSLTYQYEQYF